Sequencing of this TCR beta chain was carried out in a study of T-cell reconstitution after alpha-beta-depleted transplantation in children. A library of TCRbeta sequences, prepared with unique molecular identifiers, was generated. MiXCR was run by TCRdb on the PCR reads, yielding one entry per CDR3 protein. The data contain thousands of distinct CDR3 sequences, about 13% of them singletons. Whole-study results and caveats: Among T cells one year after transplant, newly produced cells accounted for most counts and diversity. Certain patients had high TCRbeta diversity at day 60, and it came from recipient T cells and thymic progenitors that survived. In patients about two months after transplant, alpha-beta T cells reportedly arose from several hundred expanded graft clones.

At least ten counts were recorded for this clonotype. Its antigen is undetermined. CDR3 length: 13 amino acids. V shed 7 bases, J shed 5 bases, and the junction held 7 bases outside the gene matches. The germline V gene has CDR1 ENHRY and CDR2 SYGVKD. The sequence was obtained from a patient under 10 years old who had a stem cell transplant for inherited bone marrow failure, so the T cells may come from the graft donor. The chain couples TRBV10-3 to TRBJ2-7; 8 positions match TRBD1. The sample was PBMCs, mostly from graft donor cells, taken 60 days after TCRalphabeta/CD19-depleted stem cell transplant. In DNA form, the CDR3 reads TGTGCCATCACCTCAGGGGGCGGTGACGAGCAGTACTTC. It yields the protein CAITSGGGDEQYF.